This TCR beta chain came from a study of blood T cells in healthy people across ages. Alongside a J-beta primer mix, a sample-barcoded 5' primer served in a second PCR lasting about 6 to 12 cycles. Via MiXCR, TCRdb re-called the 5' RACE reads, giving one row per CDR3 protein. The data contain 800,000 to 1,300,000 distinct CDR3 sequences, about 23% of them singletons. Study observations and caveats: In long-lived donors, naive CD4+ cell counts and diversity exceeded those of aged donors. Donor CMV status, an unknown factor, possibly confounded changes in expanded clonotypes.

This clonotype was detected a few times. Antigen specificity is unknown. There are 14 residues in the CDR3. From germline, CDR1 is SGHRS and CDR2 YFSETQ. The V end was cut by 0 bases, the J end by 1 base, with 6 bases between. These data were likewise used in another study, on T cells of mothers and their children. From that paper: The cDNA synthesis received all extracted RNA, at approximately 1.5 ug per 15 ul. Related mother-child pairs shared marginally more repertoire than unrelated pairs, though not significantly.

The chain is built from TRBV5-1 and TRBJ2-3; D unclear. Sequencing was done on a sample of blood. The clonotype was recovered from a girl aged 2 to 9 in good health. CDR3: CASSLDSRTDTQYF. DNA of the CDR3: TGCGCCAGCAGCTTGGACTCTCGCACAGATACGCAGTATTTT.